This is a list of T cell receptor beta chains from one sample in a study of blood T cell repertoires in COVID-19. Some clones are missing from TCRdb's copy, which holds only in-frame ones; the method was immunoSEQ multiplex PCR. This table has 150,000 to 200,000 clones, 86% appearing once. The sample was PBMCs or T cells enriched from blood (not recorded which). The receptors were gathered from a woman in her forties in a cohort exposed to, infected with or recovered from COVID-19 (not recorded which). CDR3s include the opening cysteine and the closing phenylalanine or tryptophan. A D gene is named only where the DNA matches it firmly.

d_call: TRBD1; j_call: TRBJ1-4; v_call: TRBV6-6; cdr3_aa: CASSYGQGYEKLFF
d_call: TRBD2; j_call: TRBJ2-7; v_call: TRBV5-1; cdr3_aa: CASSLSTGGSYEQYF
d_call: NA; j_call: TRBJ1-5; v_call: TRBV6-1; cdr3_aa: CASSELRGAGSNQPQHF
d_call: NA; j_call: TRBJ1-6; v_call: TRBV28; cdr3_aa: CASGRHLYNSPLHF
d_call: TRBD2; j_call: TRBJ2-7; v_call: TRBV5-1; cdr3_aa: CASILTSGSMYEQYF
d_call: TRBD2; j_call: TRBJ2-2; v_call: TRBV3-1/TRBV3-2; cdr3_aa: CASSLLAGENTGELFF
d_call: NA; j_call: TRBJ2-2; v_call: TRBV5-4; cdr3_aa: CASSSGDYQPNTGELFF
d_call: TRBD2; j_call: TRBJ2-3; v_call: TRBV5-4; cdr3_aa: CASSLEAGAGDTQYF
d_call: NA; j_call: TRBJ2-3; v_call: TRBV5-1; cdr3_aa: CASSAGLTTDTQYF
d_call: TRBD1; j_call: TRBJ2-7; v_call: TRBV7-8; cdr3_aa: CASSFRDRGRNEQYF
d_call: TRBD1; j_call: TRBJ2-5; v_call: TRBV7-9; cdr3_aa: CASSLGTGVRETQYF
d_call: NA; j_call: TRBJ2-7; v_call: TRBV3-1/TRBV3-2; cdr3_aa: CASSQGTRGAYEQYF
d_call: TRBD1; j_call: TRBJ2-1; v_call: TRBV10-2; cdr3_aa: CASSESGTGMNEQFF
d_call: NA; j_call: TRBJ1-1; v_call: TRBV5-1; cdr3_aa: CASSPRDNTEAFF
d_call: NA; j_call: TRBJ1-2; v_call: TRBV7-9; cdr3_aa: CASSLEGIHYGYTF
d_call: TRBD2; j_call: TRBJ2-7; v_call: TRBV5-5; cdr3_aa: CASSYSGGSYEQYF
d_call: NA; j_call: TRBJ1-5; v_call: TRBV4-1; cdr3_aa: CASSLQGGSNQPQHF
d_call: NA; j_call: TRBJ1-1; v_call: TRBV4-1; cdr3_aa: CASSQPDRPAETFF
d_call: NA; j_call: TRBJ1-1; v_call: TRBV27; cdr3_aa: CASSLTLTNTEAFF
d_call: TRBD2; j_call: TRBJ2-1; v_call: TRBV7-9; cdr3_aa: CASSRRSRLAEYNEQFF
d_call: NA; j_call: TRBJ1-3; v_call: TRBV9; cdr3_aa: CASSVAGFRNTIYF
d_call: TRBD2; j_call: TRBJ2-3; v_call: TRBV6-5; cdr3_aa: CASSLLAGGTDTQYF
d_call: TRBD1; j_call: TRBJ2-5; v_call: TRBV28; cdr3_aa: CASTLDREYQETQYF
d_call: TRBD1; j_call: TRBJ1-2; v_call: TRBV5-4; cdr3_aa: CASTPDPTGYGYTF
d_call: NA; j_call: TRBJ1-1; v_call: TRBV4-3; cdr3_aa: CASSQDTAGGGMDEAFF
d_call: TRBD1; j_call: TRBJ1-4; v_call: TRBV7-9; cdr3_aa: CASSKTGVNEKLFF
d_call: NA; j_call: TRBJ2-5; v_call: TRBV4-1; cdr3_aa: CASSQDGESQETQYF